A selection of T cell receptor beta chains follows, all from one sample in a study of shared clonotypes between healthy human individuals. Clones were sequenced by immunoSEQ multiplex PCR, and TCRdb holds only the in-frame ones, with some missing. The repertoire holds over a million clones, with approximately 96% as singletons. The specimen sequenced was naive CD4+ T cells sorted from blood. Receptors were obtained from a man aged 25-45 years in good health. The CDR3 runs from the conserved cysteine through the conserved F or W. D genes are given only for firm matches. Clone size is stated in some rows and not others, as once, few, many or a class when expanded.

TRBJ2-1	.	TRBV7-2	17	TRBD2	TGTGCCAGCAGCTCAAGGGGAGGGATTAGCTCCTACAATGAGCAGTTCTTC	CASSSRGGISSYNEQFF
TRBJ2-7	.	TRBV29-1	14	TRBD2	TGCAGCGTTGAGAGTGGAGCGGGAGGCTACGAGCAGTACTTC	CSVESGAGGYEQYF
TRBJ1-1	.	TRBV9	15	.	TGTGCCAGCAGCGTTGAGCCTCTTGAGAACACTGAAGCTTTCTTT	CASSVEPLENTEAFF
TRBJ2-3	.	TRBV7-2	13	.	TGTGCCGTGGGGGGACACCCCACAGATACGCAGTATTTT	CAVGGHPTDTQYF
TRBJ1-2	.	TRBV10-3	15	.	TGTGCCATCAGTGAGTCTGCCGGCCCCACGTATGGCTACACCTTC	CAISESAGPTYGYTF
TRBJ2-1	once	TRBV19	14	TRBD2	TGTGCCAGTAGTTTCCTAGCGGGAAGCAATGAGCAGTTCTTC	CASSFLAGSNEQFF
TRBJ1-3	.	TRBV15	16	.	TGTGCCACCAGCAGAGATTACGGAAACTCTGGAAACACCATATATTTT	CATSRDYGNSGNTIYF
TRBJ2-1	.	TRBV28	16	.	TGTGCCAGCAGTTCACTGAGGGGGCTACTAGCCAATGAGCAGTTCTTC	CASSSLRGLLANEQFF
TRBJ1-1	.	TRBV28	13	TRBD1	TGTGCCAGCAGCCAGGGGGGGCACACTGAAGCTTTCTTT	CASSQGGHTEAFF
TRBJ2-1	.	TRBV5-1	17	.	TGCGCCAGCAGCTTGAAAGTAGCGGCGCCCCCTGGGAATGAGCAGTTCTTC	CASSLKVAAPPGNEQFF
TRBJ2-5	once	TRBV5-4	15	TRBD1	TGTGCCAGCAGCTTGGCGGGACAGGGGGTAGGGACCCAGTACTTC	CASSLAGQGVGTQYF
TRBJ2-7	.	TRBV5-1	14	TRBD1	TGCGCCAGCAGCCCGGGACAGGGATTCAACGAGCAGTACTTC	CASSPGQGFNEQYF
TRBJ2-3	.	TRBV27	16	TRBD1	TGTGCCAGCAGTTCGGGACAGGGTCTTTTCACAGATACGCAGTATTTT	CASSSGQGLFTDTQYF
TRBJ2-1	.	TRBV19	16	TRBD2	TGTGCCAGTAGTATAGACGGCGGGAGCTCCTACAATGAGCAGTTCTTC	CASSIDGGSSYNEQFF
TRBJ2-2	.	TRBV4-1	17	TRBD2	TGCGCCAGCAGCCAATGGGCGGGAGGGTCGAACACCGGGGAGCTGTTTTTT	CASSQWAGGSNTGELFF
TRBJ2-3	.	TRBV11-3	14	TRBD2	TGTGCCAGCAGCTTAGCGGGAGGGACAGATACGCAGTATTTT	CASSLAGGTDTQYF
TRBJ2-6	.	TRBV18	17	.	TGTGCCAGCTCATATGTGGGGAAGTACTCTGGGGCCAACGTCCTGACTTTC	CASSYVGKYSGANVLTF
TRBJ2-2	.	TRBV28	19	TRBD2	TGTGCCAGCAGTTTATGGGATCCTAGCGGGAGAAGTAGCACCGGGGAGCTGTTTTTT	CASSLWDPSGRSSTGELFF
TRBJ2-3	.	TRBV9	15	.	TGTGCCAGCAGCGCCGTAAGAGGCAGCACAGATACGCAGTATTTT	CASSAVRGSTDTQYF
TRBJ2-7	.	TRBV5-5	18	.	TGTGCCAGCAGCTTCTCTCTAGGGGGAGCGGGGAGCTCCTACGAGCAGTACTTC	CASSFSLGGAGSSYEQYF
TRBJ2-6	.	TRBV18	17	TRBD1	TGTGCCAGCTCGTACGGACAGGCCTTCTCTGGGGCCAACGTCCTGACTTTC	CASSYGQAFSGANVLTF
TRBJ1-5	.	TRBV28	13	.	TGTGCCAGCAGTCCAGTTAGCAATCAGCCCCAGCATTTT	CASSPVSNQPQHF
TRBJ2-5	.	TRBV9	17	TRBD2	TGTGCCAGCAGCGTAGGAGGGAGGGCCGCTAATTGGGAGACCCAGTACTTC	CASSVGGRAANWETQYF